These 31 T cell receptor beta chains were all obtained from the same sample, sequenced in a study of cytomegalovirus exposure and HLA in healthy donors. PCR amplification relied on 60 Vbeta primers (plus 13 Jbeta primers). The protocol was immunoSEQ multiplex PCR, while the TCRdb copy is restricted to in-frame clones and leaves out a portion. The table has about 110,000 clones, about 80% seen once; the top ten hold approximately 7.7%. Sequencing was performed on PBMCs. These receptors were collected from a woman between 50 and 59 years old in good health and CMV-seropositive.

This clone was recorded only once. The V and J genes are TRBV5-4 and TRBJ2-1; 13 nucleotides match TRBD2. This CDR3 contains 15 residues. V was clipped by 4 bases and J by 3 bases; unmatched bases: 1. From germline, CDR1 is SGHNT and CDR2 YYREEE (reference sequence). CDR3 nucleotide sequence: TGTGCCAGCAGCCGACTAGCGGGGGGCTACAATGAGCAGTTCTTC. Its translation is CASSRLAGGYNEQFF.

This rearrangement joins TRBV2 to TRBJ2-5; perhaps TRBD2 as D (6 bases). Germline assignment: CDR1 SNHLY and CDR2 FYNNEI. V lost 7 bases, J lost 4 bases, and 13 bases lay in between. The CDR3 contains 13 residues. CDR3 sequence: CASNRQAGETQYF. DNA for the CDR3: TGTGCCAGCAACCGCCAAGCGGGAGAGACCCAGTACTTC.

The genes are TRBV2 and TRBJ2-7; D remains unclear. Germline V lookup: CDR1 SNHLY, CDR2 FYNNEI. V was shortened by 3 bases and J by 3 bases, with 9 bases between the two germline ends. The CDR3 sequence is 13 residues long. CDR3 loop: CASSDPIGYEQYF. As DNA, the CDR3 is TGTGCCAGCAGTGATCCTATCGGCTACGAGCAGTACTTC.

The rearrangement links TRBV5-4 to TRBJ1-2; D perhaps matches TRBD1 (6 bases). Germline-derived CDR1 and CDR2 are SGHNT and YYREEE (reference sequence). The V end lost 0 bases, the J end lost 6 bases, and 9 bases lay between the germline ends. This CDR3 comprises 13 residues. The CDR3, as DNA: TGTGCCAGCAGCTTGGCGGCAGGGGATGGCTACACCTTC. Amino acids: CASSLAAGDGYTF.

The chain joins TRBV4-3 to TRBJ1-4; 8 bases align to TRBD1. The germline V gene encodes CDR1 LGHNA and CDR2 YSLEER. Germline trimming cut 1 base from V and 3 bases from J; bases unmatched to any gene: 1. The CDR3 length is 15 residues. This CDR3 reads CASSQGTGSNEKLFF. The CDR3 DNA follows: TGCGCCAGCAGCCAAGGGACAGGGTCTAATGAAAAACTGTTTTTT.

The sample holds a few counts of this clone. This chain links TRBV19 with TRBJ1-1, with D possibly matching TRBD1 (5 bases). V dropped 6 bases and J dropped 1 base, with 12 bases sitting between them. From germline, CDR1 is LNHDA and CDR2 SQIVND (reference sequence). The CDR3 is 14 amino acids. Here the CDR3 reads CASSQDSPNTEAFF. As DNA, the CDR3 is TGTGCCAGTAGCCAAGACAGCCCGAACACTGAAGCTTTCTTT. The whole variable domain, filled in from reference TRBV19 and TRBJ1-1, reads DGGITQSPKYLFRKEGQNVTLSCEQNLNHDAMYWYRQDPGQGLRLIYYSQIVNDFQKGDIAEGYSVSREKKESFPLTVTSAQKNPTAFYLCASSQDSPNTEAFFGQGTRLTVV.

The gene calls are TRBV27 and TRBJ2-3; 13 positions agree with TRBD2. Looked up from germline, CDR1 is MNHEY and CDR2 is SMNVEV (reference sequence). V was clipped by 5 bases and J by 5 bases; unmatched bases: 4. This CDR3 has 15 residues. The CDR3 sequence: CASSLRTSGGDTQYF. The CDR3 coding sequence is TGTGCCAGCAGTCTCCGGACTAGCGGGGGAGATACGCAGTATTTT.

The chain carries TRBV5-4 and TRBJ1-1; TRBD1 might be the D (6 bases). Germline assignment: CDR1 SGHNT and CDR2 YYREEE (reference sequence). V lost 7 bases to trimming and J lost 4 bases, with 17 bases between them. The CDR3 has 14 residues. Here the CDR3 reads CASGFLGGGTEAFF. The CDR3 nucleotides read TGTGCCAGCGGTTTTTTGGGAGGGGGCACTGAAGCTTTCTTT.

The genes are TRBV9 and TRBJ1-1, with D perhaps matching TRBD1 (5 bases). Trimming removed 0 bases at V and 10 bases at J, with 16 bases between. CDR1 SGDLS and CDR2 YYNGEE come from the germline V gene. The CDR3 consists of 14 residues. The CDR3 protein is CASSVVGQAPPAFF. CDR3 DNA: TGTGCCAGCAGCGTAGTGGGGCAGGCGCCTCCAGCTTTCTTT.

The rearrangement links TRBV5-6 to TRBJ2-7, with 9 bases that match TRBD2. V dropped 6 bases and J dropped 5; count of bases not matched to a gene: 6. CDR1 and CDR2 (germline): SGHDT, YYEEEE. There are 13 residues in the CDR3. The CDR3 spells CASIKRGDHEQYF. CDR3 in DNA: TGTGCCAGCATCAAGCGGGGGGACCACGAGCAGTACTTC. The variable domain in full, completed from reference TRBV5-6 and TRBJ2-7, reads DAGVTQSPTHLIKTRGQQVTLRCSPKSGHDTVSWYQQALGQGPQFIFQYYEEEERQRGNFPDRFSGHQFPNYSSELNVNALLLGDSALYLCASIKRGDHEQYFGPGTRLTVT.

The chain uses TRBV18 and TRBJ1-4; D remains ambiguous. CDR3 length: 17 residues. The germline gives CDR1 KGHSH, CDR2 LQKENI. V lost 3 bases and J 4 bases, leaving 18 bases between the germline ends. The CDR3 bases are TGTGCCAGCTCACCTAACCGGGCGGGCGGTTTTAATGAAAAACTGTTTTTT. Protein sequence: CASSPNRAGGFNEKLFF.

The CDR3 is CASSYEASAYEQYF. The CDR3 nucleotides are TGTGCCAGCAGTTATGAGGCTAGCGCCTACGAGCAGTACTTC. The chain links TRBV27 to TRBJ2-7, with D possibly matching TRBD2 (6 bases). Trimming left V 4 bases short and J 2 bases short, with 12 bases between. The CDR3 is made up of 14 amino acids. Germline-derived CDR1 and CDR2 are MNHEY and SMNVEV (reference sequence).

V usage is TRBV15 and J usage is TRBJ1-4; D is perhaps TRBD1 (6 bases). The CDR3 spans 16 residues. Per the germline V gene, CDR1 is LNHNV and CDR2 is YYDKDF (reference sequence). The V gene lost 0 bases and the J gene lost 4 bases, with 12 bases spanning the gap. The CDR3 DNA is TGTGCCACCAGCAGAGAGGGCAGGGGACGTAATGAAAAACTGTTTTTT. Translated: CATSREGRGRNEKLFF.

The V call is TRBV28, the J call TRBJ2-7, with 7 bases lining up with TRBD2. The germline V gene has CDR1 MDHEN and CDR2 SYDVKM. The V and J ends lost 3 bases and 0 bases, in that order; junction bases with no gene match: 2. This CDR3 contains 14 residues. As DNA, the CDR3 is TGTGCCAGCAGTTTGGGCGGGAGCTCCTACGAGCAGTACTTC. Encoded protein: CASSLGGSSYEQYF. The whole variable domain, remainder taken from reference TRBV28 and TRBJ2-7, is DVKVTQSSRYLVKRTGEKVFLECVQDMDHENMFWYRQDPGLGLRLIYFSYDVKMKEKGDIPEGYSVSREKKERFSLILESASTNQTSMYLCASSLGGSSYEQYFGPGTRLTVT.

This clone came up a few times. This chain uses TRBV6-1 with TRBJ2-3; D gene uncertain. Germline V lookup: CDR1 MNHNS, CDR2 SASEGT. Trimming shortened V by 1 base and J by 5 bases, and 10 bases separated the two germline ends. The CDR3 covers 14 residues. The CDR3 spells CASSEGFEVDTQYF. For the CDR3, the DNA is TGTGCCAGCAGTGAAGGGTTCGAGGTAGATACGCAGTATTTT.

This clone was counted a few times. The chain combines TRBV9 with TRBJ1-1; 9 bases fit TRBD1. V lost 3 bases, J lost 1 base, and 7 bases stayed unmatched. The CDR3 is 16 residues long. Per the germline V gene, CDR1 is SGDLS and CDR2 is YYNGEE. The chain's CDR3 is CASSAGTGGQNTEAFF. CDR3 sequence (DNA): TGTGCCAGCAGCGCGGGAACAGGGGGCCAGAACACTGAAGCTTTCTTT. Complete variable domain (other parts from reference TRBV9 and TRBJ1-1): DSGVTQTPKHLITATGQRVTLRCSPRSGDLSVYWYQQSLDQGLQFLIQYYNGEERAKGNILERFSAQQFPDLHSELNLSSLELGDSALYFCASSAGTGGQNTEAFFGQGTRLTVV.

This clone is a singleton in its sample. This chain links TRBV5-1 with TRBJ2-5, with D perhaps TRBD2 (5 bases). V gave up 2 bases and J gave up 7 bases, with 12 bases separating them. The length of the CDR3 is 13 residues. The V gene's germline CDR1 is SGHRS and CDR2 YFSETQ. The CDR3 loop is CASSFEGEGTQYF. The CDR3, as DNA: TGCGCCAGCAGCTTTGAGGGCGAGGGGACCCAGTACTTC.

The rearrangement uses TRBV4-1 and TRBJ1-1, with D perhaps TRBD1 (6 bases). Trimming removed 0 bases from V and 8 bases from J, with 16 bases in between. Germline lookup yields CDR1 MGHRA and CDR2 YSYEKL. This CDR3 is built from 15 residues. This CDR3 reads CASSQDPGQPAEAFF. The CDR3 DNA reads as TGCGCCAGCAGCCAAGATCCCGGACAGCCGGCCGAAGCTTTCTTT.

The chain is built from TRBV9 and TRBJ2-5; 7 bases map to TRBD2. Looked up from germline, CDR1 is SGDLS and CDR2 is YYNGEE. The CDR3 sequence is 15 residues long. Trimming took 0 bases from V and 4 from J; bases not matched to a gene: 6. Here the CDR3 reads CASSVGKRDGETQYF. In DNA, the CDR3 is TGTGCCAGCAGCGTAGGTAAGCGGGACGGAGAGACCCAGTACTTC.

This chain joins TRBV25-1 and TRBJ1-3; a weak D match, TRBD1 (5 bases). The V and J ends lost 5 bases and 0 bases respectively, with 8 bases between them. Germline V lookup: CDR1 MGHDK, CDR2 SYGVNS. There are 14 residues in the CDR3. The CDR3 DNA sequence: TGTGCCAGCAGTAATACAGGCTCTGGAAACACCATATATTTT. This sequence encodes CASSNTGSGNTIYF.

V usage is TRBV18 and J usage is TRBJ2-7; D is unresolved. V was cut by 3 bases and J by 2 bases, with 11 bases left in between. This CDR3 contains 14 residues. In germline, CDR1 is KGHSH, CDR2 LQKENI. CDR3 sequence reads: CASSPGSITYEQYF. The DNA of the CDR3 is TGTGCCAGCTCACCCGGTTCGATTACCTACGAGCAGTACTTC. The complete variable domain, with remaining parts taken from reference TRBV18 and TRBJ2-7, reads NAGVMQNPRHLVRRRGQEARLRCSPMKGHSHVYWYRQLPEEGLKFMVYLQKENIIDESGMPKERFSAEFPKEGPSILRIQQVVRGDSAAYFCASSPGSITYEQYFGPGTRLTVT.

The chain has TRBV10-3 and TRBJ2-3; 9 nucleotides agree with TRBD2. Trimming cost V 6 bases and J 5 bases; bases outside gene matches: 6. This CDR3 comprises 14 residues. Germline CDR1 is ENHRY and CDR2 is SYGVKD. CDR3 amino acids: CAISISGGEDTQYF. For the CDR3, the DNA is TGTGCCATCAGCATTAGCGGGGGAGAAGATACGCAGTATTTT.

The CDR3 DNA sequence: TGCGCCAGCAGCCTGGAGCGGGGGGGGTACAATGAGCAGTTCTTC. The encoded protein is CASSLERGGYNEQFF. The chain combines TRBV4-3 with TRBJ2-1; 10 bases align to TRBD2. This CDR3 comprises 15 residues. V lost 4 bases and J lost 4; bases outside the gene matches: 4. Per the germline V gene, CDR1 is LGHNA and CDR2 is YSLEER.

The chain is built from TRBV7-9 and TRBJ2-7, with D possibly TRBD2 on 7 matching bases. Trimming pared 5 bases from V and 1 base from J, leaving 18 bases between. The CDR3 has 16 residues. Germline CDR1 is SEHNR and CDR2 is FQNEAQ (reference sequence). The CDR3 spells CASSPIGGGRSYEQYF. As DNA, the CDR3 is TGTGCCAGCAGCCCCATTGGGGGCGGGAGATCCTACGAGCAGTACTTC.

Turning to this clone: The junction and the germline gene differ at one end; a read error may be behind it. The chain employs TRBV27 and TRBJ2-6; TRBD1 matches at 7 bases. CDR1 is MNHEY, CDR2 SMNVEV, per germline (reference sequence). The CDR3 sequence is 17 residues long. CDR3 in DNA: TGTGCCAGCAGTCCGGGACAGTTTCACTCTGGGGCCAACGGCCTGACTTTC. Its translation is CASSPGQFHSGANGLTF. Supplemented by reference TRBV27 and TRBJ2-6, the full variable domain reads EAQVTQNPRYLITVTGKKLTVTCSQNMNHEYMSWYRQDPGLGLRQIYYSMNVEVTDKGDVPEGYKVSRKEKRNFPLILESPSPNQTSLYFCASSPGQFHSGANGLTFGAGSRLTVL.

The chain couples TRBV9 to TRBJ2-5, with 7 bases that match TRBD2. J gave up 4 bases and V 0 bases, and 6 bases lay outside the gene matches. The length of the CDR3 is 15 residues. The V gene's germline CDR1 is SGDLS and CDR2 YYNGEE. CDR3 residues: CASSVDTGRGETQYF. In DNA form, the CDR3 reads TGTGCCAGCAGCGTAGATACGGGGAGGGGAGAGACCCAGTACTTC.

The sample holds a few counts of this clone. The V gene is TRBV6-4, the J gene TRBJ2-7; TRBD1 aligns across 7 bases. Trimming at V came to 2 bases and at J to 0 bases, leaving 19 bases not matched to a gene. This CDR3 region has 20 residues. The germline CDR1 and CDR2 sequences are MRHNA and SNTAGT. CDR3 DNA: TGTGCCAGCAGTGACGGGGGTGTTTTAAGGGGGCGTGAGCTCTCCTACGAGCAGTACTTC. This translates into CASSDGGVLRGRELSYEQYF.

This chain's CDR3 is CASSSNPGGGYTF. DNA for the CDR3: TGTGCCAGCAGCTCTAACCCGGGGGGTGGCTACACCTTC. This chain links TRBV7-2 with TRBJ1-2; a weak D match, TRBD1 (5 bases). Trimming removed 4 bases from V and 7 bases from J, with 13 bases in between. The CDR3 length is 13 residues. CDR1 and CDR2 (germline): SGHTA, FQGNSA. The variable domain in full, with the rest retrieved from reference TRBV7-2 and TRBJ1-2, is GAGVSQSPSNKVTEKGKDVELRCDPISGHTALYWYRQSLGQGLEFLIYFQGNSAPDKSGLPSDRFSAERTGGSVSTLTIQRTQQEDSAVYLCASSSNPGGGYTFGSGTRLTVV.

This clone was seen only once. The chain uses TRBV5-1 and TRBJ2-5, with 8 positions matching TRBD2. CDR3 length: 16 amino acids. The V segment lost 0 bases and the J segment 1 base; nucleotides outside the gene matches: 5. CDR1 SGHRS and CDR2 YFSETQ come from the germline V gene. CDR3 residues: CASSLDGRGAQETQYF. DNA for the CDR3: TGCGCCAGCAGCTTGGACGGGAGGGGGGCCCAAGAGACCCAGTACTTC. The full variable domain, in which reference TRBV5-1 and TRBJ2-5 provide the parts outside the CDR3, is KAGVTQTPRYLIKTRGQQVTLSCSPISGHRSVSWYQQTPGQGLQFLFEYFSETQRNKGNFPGRFSGRQFSNSRSEMNVSTLELGDSALYLCASSLDGRGAQETQYFGPGTRLLVL.

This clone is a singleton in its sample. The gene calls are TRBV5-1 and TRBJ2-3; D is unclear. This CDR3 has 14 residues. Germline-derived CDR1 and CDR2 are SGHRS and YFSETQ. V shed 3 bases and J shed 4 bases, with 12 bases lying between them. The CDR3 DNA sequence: TGCGCCAGCAGCTCGGAGCGTGCCGCAGATACGCAGTATTTT. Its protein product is CASSSERAADTQYF.

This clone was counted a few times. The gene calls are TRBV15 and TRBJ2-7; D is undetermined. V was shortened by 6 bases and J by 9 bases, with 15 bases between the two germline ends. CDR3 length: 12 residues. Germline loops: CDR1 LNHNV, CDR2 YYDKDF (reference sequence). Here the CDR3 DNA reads TGTGCCACCAGACCTGAGCAAAGTGGGCAGTACTTC. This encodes CATRPEQSGQYF. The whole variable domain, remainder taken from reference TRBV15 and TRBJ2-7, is DAMVIQNPRYQVTQFGKPVTLSCSQTLNHNVMYWYQQKSSQAPKLLFHYYDKDFNNEADTPDNFQSRRPNTSFCFLDIRSPGLGDTAMYLCATRPEQSGQYFGPGTRLTVT.